What follows are 29 T cell receptor beta chains derived from one specimen sequenced in a study of OX40 agonist ivuxolimab in advanced cancers. Clones were sequenced by immunoSEQ multiplex PCR, and TCRdb holds only the in-frame ones, with some missing. The sample has 20,000 to 25,000 clones, about 79% seen once. The sequences come from CD4+ or CD8+ T cells sorted from blood, collected in a trial of the OX40 agonist ivuxolimab. These receptors came from an adult with an advanced solid tumor such as melanoma, head and neck, liver or kidney cancer.

J is TRBJ2-3 and V is TRBV12-2. TRBV12-2 has pseudogene status. The CDR3 has 15 amino acids. The CDR3 is CASSPDSGGTDTQYF. The CDR3 nucleotides read TGTGCCAGCAGTCCAGACAGCGGAGGCACAGATACGCAGTATTTT.

The V and J genes are TRBV6-6 and TRBJ1-5, with no clear D. V was pared by 0 bases and J by 8 bases, with 5 bases between. In germline, CDR1 is MNHNY, CDR2 SVGAGI (reference sequence). The CDR3 is made up of 12 amino acids. DNA of the CDR3: TGTGCCAGCAGTTACTCGAGGGAGCCCCAGCATTTT. Protein: CASSYSREPQHF.

This clone is medium-sized (0.01 to 0.1%) within its sample. The CDR3 spells CASTQGRQGMEETQYF. CDR3 nucleotide sequence: TGTGCCAGCACCCAGGGAAGACAGGGGATGGAAGAGACCCAGTACTTC. The chain employs TRBV5-8 and TRBJ2-5; 8 nucleotides align to TRBD1. There are 16 residues in the CDR3. V dropped 6 bases and J dropped 3; count of bases not matched to a gene: 13. The germline CDR1 and CDR2 sequences are SGHTS and YDEGEE.

V gene TRBV10-3 combines with J gene TRBJ2-3; 9 bases match TRBD2. This CDR3 is 12 amino acids long. Losses at the gene ends were 11 bases for V and 4 bases for J; bases not matched to a gene: 4. CDR1 ENHRY and CDR2 SYGVKD come from the germline V gene. The CDR3 DNA reads TGTGCCGTCGGACTAGCGCCAGATACGCAGTATTTT. Amino acid sequence: CAVGLAPDTQYF.

This chain links TRBV6-5 with TRBJ1-6; no firm D call. Trimming left V 2 bases short and J 5 bases short, with 13 bases between. The CDR3 consists of 16 residues. Germline lookup yields CDR1 MNHEY and CDR2 SVGAGI. DNA of the CDR3: TGTGCCAGCAGTTACAGCCGCCAGGTTCATAATTCACCCCTCCACTTT. Translation gives CASSYSRQVHNSPLHF.

V gene TRBV5-4 combines with J gene TRBJ1-1; no clear D gene. Germline V gene lookup returns CDR1 SGHNT and CDR2 YYREEE (reference sequence). The V end lost 0 bases, the J end lost 0 bases, and 0 bases lay between the germline ends. The CDR3 extends over 12 amino acids. This CDR3 reads CASSLVNTEAFF. CDR3 sequence (DNA): TGTGCCAGCAGCTTGGTGAACACTGAAGCTTTCTTT.

The chain uses TRBV5-6 and TRBJ1-4, with a weak D call TRBD1 (5 bases). The CDR3 consists of 15 residues. Trimming took 2 bases from V and 8 from J, leaving 16 bases between them. From germline, CDR1 is SGHDT and CDR2 YYEEEE. The CDR3 region has the DNA TGTGCCAGCAGCTTTGGGGGGGAGACGGTAGAAAAACTGTTTTTT. Amino acid sequence: CASSFGGETVEKLFF.

The rearrangement joins TRBV6-1 to TRBJ2-7; TRBD1 is a possible D gene (6 bases). The germline CDR1 and CDR2 sequences are MNHNS and SASEGT. V lost 2 bases to trimming and J lost 2 bases, with 10 bases between them. The CDR3 runs 14 residues. CDR3 region: CASSESGAPYEQYF. CDR3 bases: TGTGCCAGCAGTGAATCAGGGGCACCCTACGAGCAGTACTTC.

The chain is built from TRBV5-6 and TRBJ2-3; the D call may be TRBD1 or TRBD2 (5 bases each). Germline V gives CDR1 SGHDT, CDR2 YYEEEE. CDR3 length equals 16 residues. V shed 0 bases and J shed 0 bases, with 11 bases lying between them. The CDR3 here is CASSLAGRLSTDTQYF. The CDR3 nucleotides read TGTGCCAGCAGCTTGGCGGGACGGCTAAGCACAGATACGCAGTATTTT.

The chain uses TRBV5-8 and TRBJ2-5; 8 bases line up with TRBD1. This CDR3 has 16 amino acids. The J segment lost 5 bases and the V segment lost 0 bases, leaving 9 bases of the junction unmatched. Per germline, CDR1 SGHTS and CDR2 YDEGEE. The CDR3 is CASSLGRQGAAETQYF. CDR3 DNA: TGTGCCAGCAGCTTGGGCAGGCAGGGGGCTGCCGAGACCCAGTACTTC. Filled out from reference TRBV5-8 and TRBJ2-5, the complete variable domain reads EAGVTQSPTHLIKTRGQQATLRCSPISGHTSVYWYQQALGLGLQFLLWYDEGEERNRGNFPPRFSGRQFPNYSSELNVNALELEDSALYLCASSLGRQGAAETQYFGPGTRLLVL.

This clone was counted once. The chain recombines TRBV6-5 with TRBJ2-7; 7 positions match TRBD2. CDR3 size: 13 residues. Germline loops: CDR1 MNHEY, CDR2 SVGAGI. V lost 0 bases and J lost 5; bases outside the gene matches: 1. The chain's CDR3 is CASSYSRGDEQYF. DNA for the CDR3: TGTGCCAGCAGTTACTCTCGGGGGGACGAGCAGTACTTC.

Only a few counts were recorded for this clone. The CDR3: CASSERQMNTEAFF. DNA of the CDR3: TGCGCCAGCAGTGAGAGACAGATGAACACTGAAGCTTTCTTT. V usage is TRBV10-1 and J usage is TRBJ1-1, with a weak D call TRBD1 (5 bases). Deletions cut 2 bases from V and 0 bases from J, with 7 bases between. Germline loops: CDR1 WNHNN, CDR2 SYGVQD (reference sequence). The CDR3 contains 14 residues.

This chain connects TRBV4-1 to TRBJ1-4; 10 positions match TRBD1. J was trimmed by 8 bases and V by 1 base; bases with no gene match: 7. Germline lookup yields CDR1 MGHRA and CDR2 YSYEKL. This CDR3 contains 16 residues. DNA for the CDR3: TGCGCCAGCAGCCAAGCCCCGACAGGGGGCCTCGAAAAACTGTTTTTT. This encodes CASSQAPTGGLEKLFF.

V and J are TRBV30 and TRBJ2-3, with no clear D. CDR1 GTSNPN and CDR2 SVGIG come from the germline V gene (reference sequence). The CDR3 is made up of 14 amino acids. Trimming pared 3 bases from V and 8 bases from J, leaving 18 bases between. As DNA, the CDR3 is TGTGCCTGGAGCGGGTCCCGGGCGCTGACTACGCAGTATTTT. Translation: CAWSGSRALTTQYF.

Note on this clone: In the same sample, other DNA sequences code for this CDR3. The DNA for the CDR3 is TGCGCCAGCAGTGCTAGCGGGAGAAGAGAGACCCAGTACTTC. Translating it yields CASSASGRRETQYF. V usage is TRBV10-1 and J usage is TRBJ2-5; TRBD2 matches 10 bases. With 4 bases clipped from V and 4 bases from J, the junction kept 3 bases outside the gene matches. The germline CDR1 and CDR2 sequences are WNHNN and SYGVQD (reference sequence). This CDR3 is built from 14 residues.

The chain has TRBV19 and TRBJ2-2; D may match TRBD1 or TRBD2 (5 bases each). Germline-derived CDR1 and CDR2 are LNHDA and SQIVND (reference sequence). V lost 6 bases and J lost 0, with 14 bases in between. There are 16 residues in the CDR3. CDR3 in amino acids: CASRPRGLSNTGELFF. Here the CDR3 DNA reads TGTGCCAGTAGACCCCGGGGCCTATCGAACACCGGGGAGCTGTTTTTT. Based on the CDR3 plus reference TRBV19 and TRBJ2-2, the full variable domain is DGGITQSPKYLFRKEGQNVTLSCEQNLNHDAMYWYRQDPGQGLRLIYYSQIVNDFQKGDIAEGYSVSREKKESFPLTVTSAQKNPTAFYLCASRPRGLSNTGELFFGEGSRLTVL.

The chain carries TRBV19 and TRBJ2-4, with TRBD1 matching 11 bases. With 8 bases clipped from V and 5 bases from J, the junction kept 2 bases outside the gene matches. The CDR3 spans 13 residues. Germline V lookup: CDR1 LNHDA, CDR2 SQIVND (reference sequence). CDR3 amino acids: CASGQGAENIQYF. As DNA, the CDR3 is TGTGCCAGTGGACAGGGGGCTGAAAACATTCAGTACTTC.

The genes are TRBV28 and TRBJ1-5; D possibly corresponds to TRBD1 (5 bases). Between the trimmed V and J ends, which lost 3 bases and 1 base, there was a span of 7 bases. From germline, CDR1 is MDHEN and CDR2 SYDVKM. The CDR3 runs 14 residues. CDR3 DNA: TGTGCCAGCAGTTTTGCAGGGAGCAATCAGCCCCAGCATTTT. It codes for CASSFAGSNQPQHF.

The chain combines TRBV18 with TRBJ2-5; no reliable D call. V lost 3 bases and J lost 4, with 9 bases in between. This CDR3 region has 13 residues. Germline V gene sequence: CDR1 KGHSH, CDR2 LQKENI. The CDR3, as DNA: TGTGCCAGCTCACCCCAGGTGATAGAGACCCAGTACTTC. Its protein is CASSPQVIETQYF.

This clone was detected once. The chain links TRBV9 to TRBJ2-3; the match to TRBD1 covers 7 bases. Germline V gene data show CDR1 as SGDLS and CDR2 as YYNGEE. This CDR3 spans 14 amino acids. The V segment lost 0 bases and the J segment 8 bases; nucleotides outside the gene matches: 6. The CDR3 DNA reads TGTGCCAGCAGCGTAGGACAGGGCGGTGGTACGCAGTATTTT. This encodes CASSVGQGGGTQYF.

This chain joins TRBV29-1 and TRBJ1-4, with no clear D. This CDR3 contains 16 residues. V was clipped by 1 base and J by 7 bases, with 19 bases between them. CDR1 SQVTM and CDR2 ANQGSEA come from the germline V gene. The CDR3 nucleotides read TGCAGCGTTGAAGCGGTGGGTACTTCGAAGGGTGAAAAACTGTTTTTT. Translation gives CSVEAVGTSKGEKLFF.

The rearrangement links TRBV5-1 to TRBJ1-1; TRBD1 matches 8 bases. The ends lost 6 bases at V and 6 bases at J; junction bases unmatched: 7. The CDR3 is 13 residues long. In germline, CDR1 is SGHRS, CDR2 YFSETQ. CDR3 loop: CASTGQGWAEAFF. As DNA, the CDR3 is TGCGCCAGCACCGGACAGGGTTGGGCTGAAGCTTTCTTT.

The chain employs TRBV12-5 and TRBJ2-5; D is uncertain. V lost 6 bases and J lost 0, with 8 bases in between. CDR3 length equals 13 residues. In germline, CDR1 is LGHNT, CDR2 FRNRAP. This CDR3 reads CASGRQYQETQYF. The CDR3 region has the DNA TGTGCTAGTGGAAGACAATACCAAGAGACCCAGTACTTC.

The chain employs TRBV9 and TRBJ1-1; TRBD1 might be the D (5 bases). Germline V gene sequence: CDR1 SGDLS, CDR2 YYNGEE. CDR3 length: 13 residues. The V end was cut by 4 bases, the J end by 4 bases, with 11 bases between. The CDR3 spells CASSPGGGTEAFF. CDR3 DNA sequence: TGTGCCAGCAGCCCCGGGGGGGGCACTGAAGCTTTCTTT.

The chain recombines TRBV7-2 with TRBJ2-7; 8 bases fit TRBD2. Per germline, CDR1 SGHTA and CDR2 FQGNSA. The CDR3 is made up of 14 amino acids. V shed 6 bases and J 7 bases; nucleotides not matched to a gene: 11. The chain's CDR3 is CASSNPGGGQEQYF. CDR3 in DNA: TGTGCCAGCAGTAACCCGGGGGGGGGCCAAGAGCAGTACTTC.

Only a few counts were recorded for this clone. The chain uses TRBV6-1 and TRBJ2-7; the D is unclear. CDR1 MNHNS and CDR2 SASEGT come from the germline V gene. CDR3 length: 14 residues. Trimming left V 1 base short and J 3 bases short, with 10 bases between. In DNA, the CDR3 is TGTGCCAGCAGTGAAGTAGCAGGATACTACGAGCAGTACTTC. This encodes CASSEVAGYYEQYF.

This sequence joins TRBV7-8 and TRBJ2-5, with D maybe TRBD2 (5 bases). This CDR3 is 18 amino acids long. V lost 2 bases and J lost 4, with 23 bases in between. In germline, CDR1 is SGHVS, CDR2 FQNEAQ. The CDR3: CASSLKDFWIWSSETQYF. The DNA of the CDR3 is TGTGCCAGCAGCTTAAAGGACTTTTGGATTTGGAGCTCAGAGACCCAGTACTTC. Together with reference TRBV7-8 and TRBJ2-5, the CDR3 gives the full variable domain: GAGVSQSPRYKVAKRGQDVALRCDPISGHVSLFWYQQALGQGPEFLTYFQNEAQLDKSGLPSDRFFAERPEGSVSTLKIQRTQQEDSAVYLCASSLKDFWIWSSETQYFGPGTRLLVL.

The chain joins TRBV5-6 to TRBJ1-1; D not resolved. The ends were cut back, 0 bases at V and 5 bases at J, with 17 bases in the middle. The CDR3 covers 16 residues. The V gene's germline CDR1 is SGHDT and CDR2 YYEEEE. The CDR3 sequence is CASSLEVSGSRTEAFF. Here the CDR3 DNA reads TGTGCCAGCAGCTTGGAAGTATCGGGATCCCGAACTGAAGCTTTCTTT. Full variable domain (missing parts from reference TRBV5-6 and TRBJ1-1): DAGVTQSPTHLIKTRGQQVTLRCSPKSGHDTVSWYQQALGQGPQFIFQYYEEEERQRGNFPDRFSGHQFPNYSSELNVNALLLGDSALYLCASSLEVSGSRTEAFFGQGTRLTVV.

This chain uses TRBV6-4 with TRBJ2-7; 12 nucleotides agree with TRBD1. The V and J ends lost 3 bases and 3 bases, in that order; junction bases with no gene match: 3. Germline values: CDR1 MRHNA, CDR2 SNTAGT. CDR3 length equals 15 residues. CDR3 nucleotide sequence: TGTGCCAGCAGTGAGGGACAGGGGGCTTTCTACGAGCAGTACTTC. Translating it yields CASSEGQGAFYEQYF.